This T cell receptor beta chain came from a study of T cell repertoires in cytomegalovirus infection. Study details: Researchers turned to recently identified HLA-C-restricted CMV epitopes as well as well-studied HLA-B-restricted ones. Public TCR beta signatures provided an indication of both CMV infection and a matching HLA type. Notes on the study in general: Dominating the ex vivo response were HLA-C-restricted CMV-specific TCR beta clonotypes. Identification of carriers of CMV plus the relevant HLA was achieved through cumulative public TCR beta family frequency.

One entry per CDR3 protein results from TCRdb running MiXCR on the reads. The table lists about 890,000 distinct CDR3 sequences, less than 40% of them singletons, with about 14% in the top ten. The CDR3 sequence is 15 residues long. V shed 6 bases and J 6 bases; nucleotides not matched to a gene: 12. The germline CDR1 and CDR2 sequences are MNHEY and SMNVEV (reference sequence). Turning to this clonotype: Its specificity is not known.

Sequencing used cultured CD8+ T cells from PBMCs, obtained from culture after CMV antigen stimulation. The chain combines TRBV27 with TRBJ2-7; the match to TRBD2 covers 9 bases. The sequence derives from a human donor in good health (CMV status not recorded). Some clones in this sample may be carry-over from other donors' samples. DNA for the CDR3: TGTGCCAGCAGGATGGCGGGGGGGCCTCAGCGCGAGCAGTACGTC. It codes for CASRMAGGPQREQYV.